This T cell receptor beta chain is from a study of cytomegalovirus exposure and HLA in healthy donors (dated by TCRdb to the late 2010s). General notes on the study: An earlier analysis of several hundred of the donors reported over 250 Gb of sequence data and some 110 million unique TCR beta sequences obtained from roughly 180 million T cells. The number of donors typed differed by locus, with 629-630 for A, B, C, DRB1 and DQB1, approximately 500 for DQA1, over 600 for DPA1, and under 490 for DPB1. To decide whether each TCR beta V gene segment behaved as functional or pseudogenic, an earlier analysis of some 600 of the donors relied on high-throughput TCR beta sequencing. The study aimed to test whether cataloging public T cell receptors could reveal signatures of past pathogen exposure. The later analysis used no new phenotypic data to find candidate immune exposures, relying instead on TCR beta sequences and their occurrence across donors. The study used immunosequencing to profile the T cell repertoires of approximately 640 subjects and linked those repertoires to cytomegalovirus serostatus. Both class I and class II loci were covered by HLA typing, at four-digit resolution. Genome-wide SNP genotypes for about 65% of the 666 donors were used in a later genetic analysis, which treated that subset as a discovery cohort. A separate validation cohort of 100 to 150 different subjects was used in addition to the approximately 610-subject first cohort. Every repertoire in the discovery cohort had been generated on one and the same sequencing platform. To predict cytomegalovirus infection status, the study brought together high-throughput TCR immunosequencing, statistical association of individual TCRs with disease status, and machine learning. A few DR-DQ haplotypes were handled as single units for association and clustering because linkage in the cohort was strong. Of the approximately 370 genotyped donors, 75% to 85% were placed in the genetic ancestry cluster associated with self-reported Caucasian donors. A later analysis re-analyzed previously published TCR beta repertoires from 666 donors and added high-resolution HLA genotyping to study TCR occurrence patterns. Across approximately 400 genotyped donors of the cohort, an average of about 200,000 unique TCR beta nucleotide sequences per donor were sequenced, and roughly 20% of those sequences were non-productive. Donor age, sex, ethnicity and CMV serostatus were collected together with the repertoire data. An early release that covered about 640 HLA-typed donors contained around 300 gigabases of sequencing data and 70 million to 100 million unique TCR sequences. Overall results and qualifications from the work: According to the authors, the approach could potentially be generalized to other disease states and immunological phenotypes. Compared with equally common non-associated chains, HLA-associated TCR beta chains in a later analysis were more clonally expanded and had lower generation probabilities. A further reported finding was that TCR beta sequences accurately predicted the HLA-A and HLA-B alleles for most subjects in the first cohort. HLA typing was unavailable for some donors at each locus, so association tests used only the typed subset. Most TCR sequences were seen in very few donors, while some public TCRs were found in many individuals. Linkage disequilibrium might explain the correlated functional status among segregating V segments, but an unknown experimental factor could not be ruled out. Most CMV-associated TCR beta chains appeared to be HLA-restricted in a later analysis, and the HLA associations seemed to be driven largely by CMV exposure. Broadly in line with IMGT annotations, most TCR beta V segments showed up in productive rearrangements about 87% or about 30% of the time in an earlier analysis of several hundred of the donors. In a later analysis, TCR association rates were found to vary across HLA loci, with the most associated TCRs seen for DRB1 alleles and the fewest for HLA-C alleles. When HLA alleles, especially DR and DQ, strongly co-occurred, attributing TCR associations to individual alleles was difficult. For the cohort, immune exposure information was limited to CMV serostatus. Because counts were too low, seventeen rarely observed V segments, including chromosome 9 orphons, were excluded from the earlier analysis of roughly 580 of the donors. Roughly uniform sequencing depth across donors was assumed in presence/absence analyses, although this assumption may not hold. According to a later analysis, parvovirus B19, influenza, CMV and Epstein-Barr virus appeared linked to several top co-occurrence clusters. This cohort had only TCR beta chains sequenced, and the lack of alpha or paired-chain data limited which features could be detected. The study listed approximately 160 TCR beta chains as associated with cytomegalovirus. The classifier was reported to diagnose cytomegalovirus status with high specificity and sensitivity in both the original and validation cohorts. At a false discovery rate of 0.05, a later analysis linked under 20,000 TCR beta sequences to specific HLA alleles. In a later genetic analysis, fewer N-insertions in productive TCRs were reported among donors in an Asian-associated ancestry cluster than the roughly 670-donor mean. The sequencing pipeline was judged likely to have produced a cluster of highly shared sequence variants as a technical artifact. In a later genetic analysis, a missense DCLRE1C variant was associated with V-gene and J-gene trimming of TCR beta chains, and the association was replicated in an independent cohort. A few of the identified cytomegalovirus-associated TCR beta chains were confirmed in vitro to be specific for cytomegalovirus antigens.

This clone came up a few times. Its cognate antigen has yet to be identified. No quality values exist for individual bases; no much larger clone is one base distant. In total, about 650 healthy bone marrow donors made up the cohort. At the time of sampling, all cohort members were nominally healthy, though unrecorded immune exposures were likely present. The donor tested CMV seropositive, placing the donor among the 290 or so seropositive members of the cohort. A peripheral blood sample was collected from each donor, and TCR beta sequencing was performed on peripheral blood mononuclear cells. The Qiagen DNeasy Blood Extraction Kit was used to extract genomic DNA from the blood cell samples. Receptor amplification or capture employed the immunoSEQ multiplex PCR assay. A mixture of 60 forward primers for TCR Vbeta segments and 13 reverse primers for TCR Jbeta segments was used in the multiplex PCR. The CDR3 region of rearranged TCR beta genes was amplified from genomic DNA with a multiplex PCR assay. On the Illumina HiSeq System, the amplified TCR beta libraries were sequenced as 87-base-pair reads. In the original analysis: A later analysis tallied roughly 76 million unique TCR beta chains across the approximately 670 repertoires, and about 10 million of those chains were shared by two or more donors. To remove PCR and sequencing errors, raw reads were error-corrected and collapsed into unique sequences using a nearest-neighbor algorithm that merged closely related sequences. Alignment of CDR3 sequences to IMGT reference sequences was used to assign V, D and J gene segments. For a sequence to be retained, at least a six-nucleotide match to both a V gene segment and a J gene segment was required. A rearrangement was called productive if the CDR3 had no stop codons and remained in frame with V and J, and every other rearrangement was called non-productive. Following IMGT convention, CDR3 was defined as the stretch from the second conserved V-encoded cysteine to the conserved J-encoded phenylalanine. In an earlier analysis of roughly 610 of the donors, sequences lacking an unambiguous match to a single V gene segment were excluded. An earlier analysis of a few hundred of the donors called V segments functional above 56.7% productive rearrangements and segregating when the between-donor standard deviation exceeded 5%. A statistical classification framework was developed to diagnose cytomegalovirus status using the catalog of TCR beta chain sequences. A later analysis assigned V and J genes by comparing TCR nucleotide sequences with IMGT/GENE-DB human TR gene sequences. In a later analysis, CDR3 sequences and most-parsimonious VDJ recombination scenarios were assigned using the TCRdist pipeline. In a later analysis, each TCR beta chain was defined by its CDR3 amino acid sequence together with its V-gene family, and reads lacking a unique V-gene family were excluded. In a later analysis, 500 to 650 highly shared, low-generation-probability nucleotide sequences were removed to address suspected cross-contamination and a sequencing artifact. A later analysis calculated a clonal expansion index for each public chain from normalized within-repertoire ranks of inferred template counts. Generation probabilities in a later analysis came from a VDJ recombination model fitted to out-of-frame rearrangements, and those results were checked against IGoR. In a later analysis, TCR-TCR, TCR-HLA and TCR-CMV co-occurrence was scored with hypergeometric tests, and a repertoire-size bias correction was applied to TCR pairs. To estimate false discovery rates, a later analysis permuted the HLA or CMV assignments 20 times. In a later analysis, co-occurring TCRs were grouped with DBSCAN, and TCRdist sequence similarity was added when clustering was performed within HLA-allele-positive subsets. For co-occurrence clustering, repertoires with fewer than 30,000 or more than 120,000 public chains were excluded, along with roughly 5 repertoires with anomalous nucleotide sharing. This is the immuneACCESS table as TCRdb keeps it, with only in-frame sequences that have V and J called. A part of the clones is gone; compared with another copy, unresolved V genes explain less than half, and the rest is unexplained. V, J and clone size reflect that table, while D and trimming were determined from the DNA. Here the sample has some 28,000 clones; 62% occur a single time. Clones ranked in the top ten supply around 40% of the sample.

The source of this sequence is a male donor in good health and CMV-seropositive. Sequenced sample: PBMCs.

Here the CDR3 is given as CASSFRLAGTNNEQFF. The bases read TGTGCCAGCAGCTTTCGACTAGCGGGTACAAACAATGAGCAGTTCTTC. This receptor chain uses TRBV9 and TRBJ2-1, with 10 bases matching TRBD2. CDR3 length: 16 amino acids, cysteine to phenylalanine. This entry keeps only the CDR3 DNA: 48 bases, framed from base 1. For CDR1 and CDR2, the germline V gene lists SGDLS and YYNGEE. Unmatched junction bases come to 9, with V trimmed by 4 bases and J by 5 bases.